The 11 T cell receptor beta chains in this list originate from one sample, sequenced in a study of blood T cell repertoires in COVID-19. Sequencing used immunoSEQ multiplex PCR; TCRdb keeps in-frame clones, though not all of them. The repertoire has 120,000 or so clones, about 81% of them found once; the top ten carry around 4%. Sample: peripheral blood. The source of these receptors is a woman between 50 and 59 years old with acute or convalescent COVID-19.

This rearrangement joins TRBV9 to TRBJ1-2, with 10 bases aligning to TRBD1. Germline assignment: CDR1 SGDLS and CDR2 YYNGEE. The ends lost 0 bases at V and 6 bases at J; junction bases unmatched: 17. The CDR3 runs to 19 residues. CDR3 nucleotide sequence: TGTGCCAGCAGCGTAGGGGTCTACGGGACAGGGGAAGGTCGAAATGGCTACACCTTC. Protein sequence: CASSVGVYGTGEGRNGYTF.

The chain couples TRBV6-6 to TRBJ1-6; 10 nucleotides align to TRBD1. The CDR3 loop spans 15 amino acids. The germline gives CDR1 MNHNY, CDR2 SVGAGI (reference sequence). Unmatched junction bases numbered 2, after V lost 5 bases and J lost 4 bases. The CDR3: CASSGDRGYNSPLHF. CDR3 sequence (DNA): TGTGCCAGCAGTGGGGACAGGGGATATAATTCACCCCTCCACTTT.

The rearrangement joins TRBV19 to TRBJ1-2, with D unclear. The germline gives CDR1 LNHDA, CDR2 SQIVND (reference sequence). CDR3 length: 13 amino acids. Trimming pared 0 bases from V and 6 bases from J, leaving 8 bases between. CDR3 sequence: CASSIDVRDGYTF. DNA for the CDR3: TGTGCCAGTAGTATAGATGTCCGAGATGGCTACACCTTC.

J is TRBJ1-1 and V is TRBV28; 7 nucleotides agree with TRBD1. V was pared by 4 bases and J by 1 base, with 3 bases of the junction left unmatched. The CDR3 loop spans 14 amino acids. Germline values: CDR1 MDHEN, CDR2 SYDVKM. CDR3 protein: CASSSTGWNTEAFF. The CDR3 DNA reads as TGTGCCAGCAGTTCGACAGGGTGGAACACTGAAGCTTTCTTT.

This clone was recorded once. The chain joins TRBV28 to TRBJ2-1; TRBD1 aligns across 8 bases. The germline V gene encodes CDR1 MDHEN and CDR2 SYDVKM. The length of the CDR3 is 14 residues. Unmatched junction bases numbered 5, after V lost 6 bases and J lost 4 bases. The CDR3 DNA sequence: TGTGCCAGCAGGGGGGGACAGGCATACAATGAGCAGTTCTTC. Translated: CASRGGQAYNEQFF. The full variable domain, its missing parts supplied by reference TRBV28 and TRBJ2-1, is DVKVTQSSRYLVKRTGEKVFLECVQDMDHENMFWYRQDPGLGLRLIYFSYDVKMKEKGDIPEGYSVSREKKERFSLILESASTNQTSMYLCASRGGQAYNEQFFGPGTRLTVL.

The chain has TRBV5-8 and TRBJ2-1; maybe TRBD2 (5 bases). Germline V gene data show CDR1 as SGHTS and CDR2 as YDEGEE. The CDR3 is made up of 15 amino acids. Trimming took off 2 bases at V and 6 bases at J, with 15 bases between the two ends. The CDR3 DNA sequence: TGTGCCAGCAGCTTAGAACCCACTAGTCTCAATGAGCAGTTCTTC. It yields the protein CASSLEPTSLNEQFF.

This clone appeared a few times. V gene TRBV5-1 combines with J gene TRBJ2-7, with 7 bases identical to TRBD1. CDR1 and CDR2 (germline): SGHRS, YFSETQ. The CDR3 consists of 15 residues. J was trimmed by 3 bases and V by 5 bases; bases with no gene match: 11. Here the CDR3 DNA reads TGCGCCAGCAGAGACGGACAGGAAAACGTCTACGAGCAGTACTTC. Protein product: CASRDGQENVYEQYF. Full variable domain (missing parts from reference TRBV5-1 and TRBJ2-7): KAGVTQTPRYLIKTRGQQVTLSCSPISGHRSVSWYQQTPGQGLQFLFEYFSETQRNKGNFPGRFSGRQFSNSRSEMNVSTLELGDSALYLCASRDGQENVYEQYFGPGTRLTVT.

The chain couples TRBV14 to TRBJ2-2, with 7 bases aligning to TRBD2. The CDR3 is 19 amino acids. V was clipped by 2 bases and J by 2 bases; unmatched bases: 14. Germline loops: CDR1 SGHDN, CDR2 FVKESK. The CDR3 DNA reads TGTGCCAGCAGCCAACCTGTTGAACGGGGGAGGGCCAACACCGGGGAGCTGTTTTTT. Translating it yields CASSQPVERGRANTGELFF.

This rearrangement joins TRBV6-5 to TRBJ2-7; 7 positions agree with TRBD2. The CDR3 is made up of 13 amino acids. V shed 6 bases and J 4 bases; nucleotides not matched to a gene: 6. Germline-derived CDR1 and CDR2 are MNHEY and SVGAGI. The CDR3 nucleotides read TGTGCCAGCAGGCTAGCGGCAGGTTACGAGCAGTACTTC. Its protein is CASRLAAGYEQYF.

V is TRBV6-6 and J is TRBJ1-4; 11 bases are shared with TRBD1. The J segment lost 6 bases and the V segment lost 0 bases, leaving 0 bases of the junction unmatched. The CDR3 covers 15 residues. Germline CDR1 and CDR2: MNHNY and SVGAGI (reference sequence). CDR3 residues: CASSYSGQGDEKLFF. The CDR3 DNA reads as TGTGCCAGCAGTTACTCGGGACAGGGGGATGAAAAACTGTTTTTT.

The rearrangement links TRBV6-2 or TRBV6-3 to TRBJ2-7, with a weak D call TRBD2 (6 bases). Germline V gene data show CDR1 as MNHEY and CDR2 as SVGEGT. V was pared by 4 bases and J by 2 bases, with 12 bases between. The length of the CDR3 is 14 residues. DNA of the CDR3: TGTGCCAGCAGTTTCCGGGACTCGCCCTACGAGCAGTACTTC. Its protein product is CASSFRDSPYEQYF.